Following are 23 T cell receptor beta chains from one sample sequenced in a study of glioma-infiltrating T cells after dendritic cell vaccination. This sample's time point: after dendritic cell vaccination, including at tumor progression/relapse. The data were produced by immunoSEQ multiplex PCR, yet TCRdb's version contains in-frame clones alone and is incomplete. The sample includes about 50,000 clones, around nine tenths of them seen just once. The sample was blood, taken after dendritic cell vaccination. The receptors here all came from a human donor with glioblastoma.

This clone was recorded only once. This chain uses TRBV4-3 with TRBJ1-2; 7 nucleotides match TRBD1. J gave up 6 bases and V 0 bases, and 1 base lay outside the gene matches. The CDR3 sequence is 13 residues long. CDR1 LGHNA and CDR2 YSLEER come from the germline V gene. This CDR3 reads CASSQEGGHGYTF. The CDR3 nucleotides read TGCGCCAGCAGCCAAGAAGGGGGCCATGGCTACACCTTC.

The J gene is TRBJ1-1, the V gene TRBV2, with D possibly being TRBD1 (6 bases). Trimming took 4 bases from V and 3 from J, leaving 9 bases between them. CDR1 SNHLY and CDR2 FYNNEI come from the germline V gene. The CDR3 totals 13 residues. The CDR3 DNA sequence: TGTGCCAGCAGTGGGAACAGGGACACTGAAGCTTTCTTT. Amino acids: CASSGNRDTEAFF.

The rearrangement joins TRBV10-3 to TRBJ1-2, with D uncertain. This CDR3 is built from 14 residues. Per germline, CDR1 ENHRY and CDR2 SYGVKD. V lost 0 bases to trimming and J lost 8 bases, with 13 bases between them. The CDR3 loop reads CAISESVSARGYTF. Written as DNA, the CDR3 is TGTGCCATCAGTGAGTCTGTATCTGCGAGGGGCTACACCTTC.

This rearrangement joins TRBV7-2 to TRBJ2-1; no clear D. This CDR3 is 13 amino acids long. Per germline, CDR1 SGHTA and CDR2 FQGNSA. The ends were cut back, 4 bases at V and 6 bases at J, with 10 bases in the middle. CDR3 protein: CASSWSWANEQFF. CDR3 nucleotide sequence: TGTGCCAGCAGCTGGTCCTGGGCCAATGAGCAGTTCTTC.

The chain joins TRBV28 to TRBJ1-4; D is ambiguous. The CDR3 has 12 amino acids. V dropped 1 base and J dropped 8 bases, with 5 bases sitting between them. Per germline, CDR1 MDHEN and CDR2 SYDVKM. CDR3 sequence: CASSLLREKLFF. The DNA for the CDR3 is TGTGCCAGCAGTTTATTGAGAGAAAAACTGTTTTTT.

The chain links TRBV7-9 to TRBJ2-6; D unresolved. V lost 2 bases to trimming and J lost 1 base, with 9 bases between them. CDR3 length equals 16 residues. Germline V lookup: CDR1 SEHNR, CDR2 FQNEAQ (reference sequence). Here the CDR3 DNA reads TGTGCCAGCAGCTTACCCCAGGTTTCTGGGGCCAACGTCCTGACTTTC. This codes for CASSLPQVSGANVLTF.

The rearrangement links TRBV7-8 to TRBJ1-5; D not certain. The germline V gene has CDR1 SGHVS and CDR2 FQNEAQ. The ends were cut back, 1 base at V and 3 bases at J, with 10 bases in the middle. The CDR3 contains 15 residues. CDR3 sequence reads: CASSLDKTLNQPQHF. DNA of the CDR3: TGTGCCAGCAGCTTAGACAAGACACTCAATCAGCCCCAGCATTTT. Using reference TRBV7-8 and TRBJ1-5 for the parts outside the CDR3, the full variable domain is GAGVSQSPRYKVAKRGQDVALRCDPISGHVSLFWYQQALGQGPEFLTYFQNEAQLDKSGLPSDRFFAERPEGSVSTLKIQRTQQEDSAVYLCASSLDKTLNQPQHFGDGTRLSIL.

The CDR3 reads CASGGIAGNTIYF. The CDR3 DNA reads TGTGCCAGCGGGGGGATAGCTGGAAACACCATATATTTT. The rearrangement uses TRBV7-9 and TRBJ1-3, with TRBD1 as a possible D gene (5 bases). The CDR3 length is 13 residues. Germline loops: CDR1 SEHNR, CDR2 FQNEAQ (reference sequence). V shed 8 bases and J shed 2 bases, with 10 bases lying between them. The full variable domain, with the rest looked up from reference TRBV7-9 and TRBJ1-3, is DTGVSQNPRHKITKRGQNVTFRCDPISEHNRLYWYRQTLGQGPEFLTYFQNEAQLEKSRLLSDRFSAERPKGSFSTLEIQRTEQGDSAMYLCASGGIAGNTIYFGEGSWLTVV.

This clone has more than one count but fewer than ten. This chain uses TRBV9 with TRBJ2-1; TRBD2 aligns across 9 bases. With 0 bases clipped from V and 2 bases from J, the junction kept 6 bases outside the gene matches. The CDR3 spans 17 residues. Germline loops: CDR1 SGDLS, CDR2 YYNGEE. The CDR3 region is CASSVVGSSGTYNEQFF. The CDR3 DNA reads TGTGCCAGCAGCGTAGTTGGTTCTAGCGGGACCTACAATGAGCAGTTCTTC.

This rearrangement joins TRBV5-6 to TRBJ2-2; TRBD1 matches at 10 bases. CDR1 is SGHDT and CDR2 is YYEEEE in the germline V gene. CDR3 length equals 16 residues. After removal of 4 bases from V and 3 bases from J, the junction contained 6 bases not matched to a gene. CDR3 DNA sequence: TGTGCCAGCAGCCTGGACAGGGGGTTGGACACCGGGGAGCTGTTTTTT. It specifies CASSLDRGLDTGELFF.

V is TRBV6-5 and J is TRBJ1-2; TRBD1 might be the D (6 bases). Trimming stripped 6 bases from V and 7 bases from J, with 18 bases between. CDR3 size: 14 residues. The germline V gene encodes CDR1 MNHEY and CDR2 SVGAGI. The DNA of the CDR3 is TGTGCCAGCAGGAACGACAGGCTCCGTGGTGGCTACACCTTC. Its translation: CASRNDRLRGGYTF.

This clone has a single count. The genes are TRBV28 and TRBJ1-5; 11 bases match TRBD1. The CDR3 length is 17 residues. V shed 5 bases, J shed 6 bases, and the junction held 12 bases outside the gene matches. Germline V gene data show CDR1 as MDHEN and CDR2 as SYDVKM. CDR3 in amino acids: CASSMQWDRGLGQPQHF. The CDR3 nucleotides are TGTGCCAGCAGTATGCAATGGGACAGGGGGTTGGGTCAGCCCCAGCATTTT. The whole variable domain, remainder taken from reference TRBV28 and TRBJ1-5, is DVKVTQSSRYLVKRTGEKVFLECVQDMDHENMFWYRQDPGLGLRLIYFSYDVKMKEKGDIPEGYSVSREKKERFSLILESASTNQTSMYLCASSMQWDRGLGQPQHFGDGTRLSIL.

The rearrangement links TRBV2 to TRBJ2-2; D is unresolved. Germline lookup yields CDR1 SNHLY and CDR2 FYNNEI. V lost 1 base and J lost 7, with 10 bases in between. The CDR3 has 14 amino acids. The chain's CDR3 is CASSEDTLSGELFF. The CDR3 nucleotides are TGTGCCAGCAGTGAAGACACCTTAAGCGGGGAGCTGTTTTTT.

The DNA for the CDR3 is TGTGCCTGGAGTGTTCAGTTCTATGGCTACACCTTC. Residues: CAWSVQFYGYTF. V is TRBV30 and J is TRBJ1-2; no definite D call. This CDR3 spans 12 amino acids. Trimming shortened V by 0 bases and J by 4 bases, and 6 bases separated the two germline ends. Per germline, CDR1 GTSNPN and CDR2 SVGIG (reference sequence).

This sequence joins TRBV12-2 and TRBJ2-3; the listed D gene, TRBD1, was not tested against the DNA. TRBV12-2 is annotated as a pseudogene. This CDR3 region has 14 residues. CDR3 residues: CASRLIHPTDTQYF. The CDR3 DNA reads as TGTGCAAGTCGCTTGATACACCCCACAGATACGCAGTATTTT.

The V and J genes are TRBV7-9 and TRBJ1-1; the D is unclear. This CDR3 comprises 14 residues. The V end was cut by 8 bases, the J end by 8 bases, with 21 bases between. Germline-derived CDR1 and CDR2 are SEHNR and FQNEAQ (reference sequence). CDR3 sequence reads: CASVLGQISLEAFF. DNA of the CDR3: TGTGCCAGCGTCTTGGGCCAGATTTCATTAGAAGCTTTCTTT. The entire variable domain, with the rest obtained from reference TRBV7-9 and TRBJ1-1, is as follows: DTGVSQNPRHKITKRGQNVTFRCDPISEHNRLYWYRQTLGQGPEFLTYFQNEAQLEKSRLLSDRFSAERPKGSFSTLEIQRTEQGDSAMYLCASVLGQISLEAFFGQGTRLTVV.

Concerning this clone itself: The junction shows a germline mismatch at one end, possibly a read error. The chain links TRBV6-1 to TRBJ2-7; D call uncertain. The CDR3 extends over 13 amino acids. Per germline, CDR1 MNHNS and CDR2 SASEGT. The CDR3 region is CASREDIASEQYF. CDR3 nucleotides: TGTGCCAGCAGGGAAGATATAGCCTCCGAGCAGTACTTC.

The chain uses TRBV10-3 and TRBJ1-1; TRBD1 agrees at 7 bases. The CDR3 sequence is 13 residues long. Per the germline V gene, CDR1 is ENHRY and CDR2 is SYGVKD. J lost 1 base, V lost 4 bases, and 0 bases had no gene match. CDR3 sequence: CAISGTGNTEAFF. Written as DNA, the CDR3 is TGTGCCATCAGTGGGACAGGGAACACTGAAGCTTTCTTT.

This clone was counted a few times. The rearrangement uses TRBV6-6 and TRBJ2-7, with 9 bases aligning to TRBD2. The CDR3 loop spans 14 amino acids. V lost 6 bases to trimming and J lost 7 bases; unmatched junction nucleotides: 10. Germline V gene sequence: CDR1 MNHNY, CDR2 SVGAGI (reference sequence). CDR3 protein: CASSLSGSKGEQYF. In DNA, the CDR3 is TGTGCCAGCAGCCTTAGCGGGAGTAAAGGTGAGCAGTACTTC.

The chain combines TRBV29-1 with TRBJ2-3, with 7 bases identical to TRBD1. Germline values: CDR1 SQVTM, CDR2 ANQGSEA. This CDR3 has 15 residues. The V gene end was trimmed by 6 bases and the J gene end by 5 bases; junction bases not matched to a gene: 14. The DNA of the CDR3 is TGCAGCGTAGACGATGACAGGGTGGGAATAGATACGCAGTATTTT. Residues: CSVDDDRVGIDTQYF.

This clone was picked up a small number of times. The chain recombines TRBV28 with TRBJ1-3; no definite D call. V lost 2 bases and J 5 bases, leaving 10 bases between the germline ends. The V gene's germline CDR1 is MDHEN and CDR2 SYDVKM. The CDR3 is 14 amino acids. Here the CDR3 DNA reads TGTGCCAGCAGTTTACAGGCATCCAGAAACACCATATATTTT. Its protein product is CASSLQASRNTIYF. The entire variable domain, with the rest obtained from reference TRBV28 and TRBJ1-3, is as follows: DVKVTQSSRYLVKRTGEKVFLECVQDMDHENMFWYRQDPGLGLRLIYFSYDVKMKEKGDIPEGYSVSREKKERFSLILESASTNQTSMYLCASSLQASRNTIYFGEGSWLTVV.

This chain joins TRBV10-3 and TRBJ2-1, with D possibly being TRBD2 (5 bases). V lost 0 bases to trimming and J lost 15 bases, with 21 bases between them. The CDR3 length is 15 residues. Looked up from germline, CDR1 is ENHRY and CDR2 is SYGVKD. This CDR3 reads CAISESGAWRKSGFF. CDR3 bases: TGTGCCATCAGTGAGTCGGGAGCCTGGCGTAAATCGGGGTTCTTC.

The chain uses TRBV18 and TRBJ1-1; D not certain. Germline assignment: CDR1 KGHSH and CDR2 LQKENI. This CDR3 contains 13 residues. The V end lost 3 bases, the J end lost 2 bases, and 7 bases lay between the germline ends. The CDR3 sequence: CASSPILNTEAFF. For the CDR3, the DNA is TGTGCCAGCTCACCTATACTCAACACTGAAGCTTTCTTT.